Shown below are 25 T cell receptor delta chains from a single sample sequenced in a study of gamma-delta T cells after stem cell transplantation. TCRdb re-called the RT-PCR reads using CATT. The data contain 2,000 to 2,500 delta-chain clones, approximately 4% of them seen just once; the ten biggest clones take up 41%. The source material was gamma-delta T cells. The receptors derive from a human donor. It is not recorded whose cells these are; they may come from a transplant donor.

Notes on this clone: A much larger clone lies a single base off, so this may be a read error. The rearrangement links TRDV2 to TRDJ1; 12 nucleotides match TRDD3. Germline CDR1 reads GEAIGNYY; CDR2 reads EKD. This CDR3 contains 20 residues. The CDR3 loop is CACGTLRSGGYDRDTDKLIF. The CDR3 DNA is TGTGCCTGTGGCACTCTACGGTCTGGGGGATACGATCGGGACACCGACAAACTCATCTTT.

About this clone: A single base separates this from a much larger clone, so it may be a read error. This rearrangement joins TRDV2 to TRDJ1, with TRDD3 identical over 9 bases. The V gene end was trimmed by 3 bases and the J gene end by 3 bases; junction bases not matched to a gene: 10. In germline, CDR1 is GEAIGNYY, CDR2 EKD. The CDR3 sequence is 16 residues long. The CDR3 coding sequence is TGTGCCTGTGACGCCTTACCGGGGGATACACCCGATAAACTCATCTTT. Residues: CACDALPGDTPDKLIF.

This clone was observed once. A much larger clone sits a single nucleotide away, making a read error possible. The rearrangement joins TRDV2 to TRDJ1; 12 bases match TRDD3. J was trimmed by 3 bases and V by 1 base; bases with no gene match: 29. Germline CDR1 GEAIGNYY, CDR2 EKD. The CDR3 loop spans 24 amino acids. CDR3 loop: CACDTVVGGRTTGGYNDLSDKLIF. The CDR3 DNA reads TGTGCCTGTGACACTGTTGTAGGGGGTAGAACGACTGGGGGATACAACGACCTATCCGATAAACTCATCTTT.

In the case of this clone: A much larger clonotype is one base distant, so this may be a read error. Within the sample, other DNA sequences also encode this same CDR3. The V gene is TRDV2, the J gene TRDJ1, with 8 bases fitting TRDD3. This CDR3 comprises 18 residues. The V gene end was trimmed by 3 bases and the J gene end by 0 bases; junction bases not matched to a gene: 14. Germline V gives CDR1 GEAIGNYY, CDR2 EKD. The CDR3 loop is CACDPVSGGYGYTDKLIF. The DNA of the CDR3 is TGTGCCTGTGACCCAGTGTCCGGGGGATATGGGTACACCGATAAACTCATCTTT.

As regards this clone: TCRdb has a much larger clone's protein, which differs at residue 6 from the translation of this DNA, likely because of a read error; what is shown is the protein translated from the DNA. V and J are TRDV2 and TRDJ1; TRDD3 aligns across 10 bases. The germline V gene has CDR1 GEAIGNYY and CDR2 EKD. V was clipped by 1 base and J by 0 bases; unmatched bases: 10. There are 18 residues in the CDR3. CDR3 region: CACDTMLGDRGYTDKLIF. Here the CDR3 DNA reads TGTGCCTGTGACACGATGCTGGGGGATAGAGGGTACACCGATAAACTCATCTTT.

This clone was detected only a few times. This DNA's translation and the protein TCRdb lists, from a much larger clone, do not match at residue 16, likely due to a read error; the protein shown is translated from the DNA. The chain is built from TRDV2 and TRDJ1, with 13 nucleotides matching TRDD3. Germline loops: CDR1 GEAIGNYY, CDR2 EKD. The CDR3 contains 19 residues. CDR3 in DNA: TGTGCCTGTGACACCATAGGGCCACTGGGGGATACGAGAACCGATAGACTCATCTTT. It yields the protein CACDTIGPLGDTRTDRLIF.

This clone is large by share. Other DNA variants within this sample encode the same CDR3. The chain combines TRDV3 with TRDJ1; TRDD3 matches at 9 bases. The CDR3 spans 15 residues. CDR1 TVYSNPD and CDR2 GDNSRS come from the germline V gene (reference sequence). The V gene end was trimmed by 3 bases and the J gene end by 3 bases; junction bases not matched to a gene: 11. The CDR3 reads CAFSPPWGISDKLIF. The DNA of the CDR3 is TGTGCCTTCTCCCCCCCCTGGGGGATCTCCGATAAACTCATCTTT.

This clone occurred a few times. A single base separates this from a much larger clone, so it may be a read error. The rearrangement joins TRDV2 to TRDJ1; no clear D gene. Germline V gives CDR1 GEAIGNYY, CDR2 EKD. This CDR3 is 13 amino acids long. CDR3 loop: CACDTEDHDKLTF. The DNA of the CDR3 is TGTGCCTGTGACACCGAAGACCACGATAAACTCACCTTT.

This clone was seen a few times. A read error is the likely source, as a far larger clone sits one nucleotide away. This sample also contains other DNA sequences that code for the same CDR3. The CDR3 region has the DNA TGTGCTCTTGGGGAAGCCTCCTTCCTGCTGACTTACTGGGGCCCTCCGGGTAAGCTCATCTTT. This codes for CALGEASFLLTYWGPPGKLIF. The chain carries TRDV1 and TRDJ1; D is tentatively TRDD2 or TRDD3 (7 bases each). V was clipped by 2 bases and J by 11 bases, with 39 bases between them. The CDR3 loop spans 21 amino acids. CDR1 TSWWSYY and CDR2 QGS come from the germline V gene.

This clone has more than one count but fewer than ten. For this DNA, TCRdb reports the protein of a much larger clone, which diverges at residue 3, most likely from a read error; the protein presented here is translated directly from the DNA. The V gene is TRDV2, the J gene TRDJ1; 11 bases agree with TRDD3. CDR3 length equals 18 residues. Germline assignment: CDR1 GEAIGNYY and CDR2 EKD. CDR3 sequence reads: CAYDTILGDRGYTDKLIF. The CDR3 DNA follows: TGTGCCTATGACACGATACTGGGGGATAGAGGGTACACCGATAAACTCATCTTT.

This clone was observed a few times. This chain links TRDV3 with TRDJ1; 11 bases fit TRDD3. Germline trimming cut 2 bases from V and 2 bases from J; bases unmatched to any gene: 25. The germline V gene has CDR1 TVYSNPD and CDR2 GDNSRS (reference sequence). The CDR3 loop spans 21 amino acids. The CDR3 DNA reads as TGTGCCTTTGGGGCCTCTTCGCTTCACTGGGGGATAGGGATTATGACCGATAAACTCATCTTT. Amino acid sequence: CAFGASSLHWGIGIMTDKLIF.

In this sample, this clone is medium-sized. At one end the junction does not follow the germline gene, possibly because of a read error. DNA of the CDR3: TGTGCTCTTGGGGAACCTCCCCCACCCCTTCTTCTTTGGCCATCGTACACCGATAAACCCATCTTT. It is translated as CALGEPPPPLLLWPSYTDKPIF. This rearrangement joins TRDV1 to TRDJ1; D perhaps matches TRDD2 (5 bases). This CDR3 is built from 22 residues. Germline lookup yields CDR1 TSWWSYY and CDR2 QGS.

There are a few counts of this clone. Given a far larger clone just one base away, this is likely a sequencing read error. Other DNA sequences in this specimen translate into the identical CDR3. This chain joins TRDV1 and TRDJ1; maybe TRDD3 (5 bases). Germline V gene lookup returns CDR1 TSWWSYY and CDR2 QGS. V gave up 7 bases and J gave up 2 bases, with 17 bases separating them. The CDR3 has 15 residues. CDR3 nucleotide sequence: TGTGCTCTTGAGTGTTGCCTGGGAATTACCGATAAACTCATCTTT. Translation: CALECCLGITDKLIF.

As concerns this clone: This probably arose from a read error, given a far larger clone one base away. Other DNA sequences of this sample code for an identical CDR3. This chain uses TRDV2 with TRDJ1; D is unresolved. Germline V lookup: CDR1 GEAIGNYY, CDR2 EKD. V was shortened by 4 bases and J by 1 base, with 15 bases between the two germline ends. The length of the CDR3 is 15 residues. The CDR3 bases are TGTGCCTGTGATACCGTATCTGGAACCACCGATAAACTCATCTTT. This sequence encodes CACDTVSGTTDKLIF.

A word on this clone: This likely stems from a read error, as it lies one base from a far larger clone. The chain links TRDV1 to TRDJ1; D tentatively reads TRDD2 or TRDD3 (7 bases each). The CDR3 totals 29 residues. The germline V gene has CDR1 TSWWSYY and CDR2 QGS. As DNA, the CDR3 is TGTGCTCCTGGGGAACTGGGTTTCTTCCTAAGGCCGCCTGGGGGCTGGATGGGAGTAGGTACTTCCTACACCGATAAACTCATCTTT. It yields the protein CAPGELGFFLRPPGGWMGVGTSYTDKLIF.

A note on this clone: A far larger clone lies a single base away; this is likely a read error. The sample holds other DNA sequences that translate to the same CDR3. The genes are TRDV2 and TRDJ1; 8 bases agree with TRDD3. Germline loops: CDR1 GEAIGNYY, CDR2 EKD. The junction had 18 bases not matched to a gene; V was cut back by 4 bases and J by 3 bases. The CDR3 is 18 amino acids. This chain's CDR3 is CACERLKNAGDTPDKLIF. The CDR3 region has the DNA TGTGCCTGTGAGCGGCTGAAGAATGCTGGGGATACTCCCGATAAACTCATCTTT.

This chain links TRDV2 with TRDJ1, with 9 positions matching TRDD3. The CDR3 spans 19 residues. Germline V gene sequence: CDR1 GEAIGNYY, CDR2 EKD. With V trimmed by 0 bases and J by 1 base, 14 bases remained unmatched. The DNA of the CDR3 is TGTGCCTGTGACACCGTTGACTACGGGGGATACAAACCCACCGATAAACTCATCTTT. Translation gives CACDTVDYGGYKPTDKLIF.

This clone is labeled as medium-sized. The chain links TRDV2 to TRDJ1; no clear D. From germline, CDR1 is GEAIGNYY and CDR2 EKD. With 0 bases removed from V and 0 bases from J, the gap between germline ends came to 7 bases. CDR3 length equals 14 residues. CDR3 in amino acids: CACDTVMYTDKLIF. CDR3 nucleotides: TGTGCCTGTGACACCGTGATGTACACCGATAAACTCATCTTT.

This clone has just a few counts. A far larger clone is just one base off, so this is likely a read error. V usage is TRDV1 and J usage is TRDJ1, with D perhaps TRDD2 or TRDD3 (7 bases each). Germline values: CDR1 TSWWSYY, CDR2 QGS. Trimming pared 0 bases from V and 0 bases from J, leaving 50 bases between. The CDR3 spans 29 residues. The CDR3 sequence is CALGELGFFLRPPGGWTGVGTSYTDKLIF. The CDR3 coding sequence is TGTGCTCTTGGGGAACTGGGTTTCTTCCTAAGGCCGCCTGGGGGCTGGACGGGAGTAGGTACTTCCTACACCGATAAACTCATCTTT.

Worth noting for this clone: TCRdb records a much larger clone's protein for this DNA, with a difference at residue 4 that likely arises from a read error; the protein given is the translation of the DNA. V and J are TRDV1 and TRDJ1, with a tentative D call TRDD3 (6 bases). The germline V gene has CDR1 TSWWSYY and CDR2 QGS. V lost 7 bases to trimming and J lost 2 bases, with 17 bases between them. CDR3 size: 15 residues. The CDR3 DNA reads TGTGCTCTTGCGTGTTGCCTGGGGATTACCGATAAACTCATCTTT. This codes for CALACCLGITDKLIF.

By its share, this clone is medium-sized. The V call is TRDV2, the J call TRDJ1; TRDD3 matches at 8 bases. Trimming at V came to 0 bases and at J to 5 bases, leaving 13 bases not matched to a gene. The CDR3 is 17 amino acids. Germline V gene lookup returns CDR1 GEAIGNYY and CDR2 EKD. The CDR3 nucleotides are TGTGCCTGTGACACCGTAGGGCTGGGGGAAGCGGCAGATAAACTCATCTTT. It codes for CACDTVGLGEAADKLIF.

This clone has only a few counts. TCRdb records a much larger clone's protein for this DNA, with a difference at residue 15 that likely arises from a read error; the protein given is the translation of the DNA. This rearrangement joins TRDV3 to TRDJ1; D may correspond to TRDD2 or TRDD3 (7 bases each). The CDR3 length is 19 residues. The germline CDR1 and CDR2 sequences are TVYSNPD and GDNSRS (reference sequence). In DNA form, the CDR3 reads TGTGCTCTGGGGGCTTCCTATCCTAGCTGGCCCCTGGATGACAATAAACTCATCTTT. Its translation: CALGASYPSWPLDDNKLIF.

This clone was observed a few times. A much larger clone sits a single nucleotide away, making a read error possible. This specimen includes other DNA sequences encoding the same CDR3. The chain has TRDV2 and TRDJ1, with 7 positions matching TRDD3. The CDR3 runs 15 residues. The germline gives CDR1 GEAIGNYY, CDR2 EKD. As DNA, the CDR3 is TGTGCCTGTGACAGGCTGGGGGGAAACACCGATAAGCTCATCTTT. It yields the protein CACDRLGGNTDKLIF.

This clone qualifies as medium-sized (0.01 to 0.1%). A far larger clone is only one base removed, so a read error is likely. The rearrangement links TRDV2 to TRDJ3; 7 bases line up with TRDD3. Losses at the gene ends were 0 bases for V and 1 base for J; bases not matched to a gene: 26. Germline assignment: CDR1 GEAIGNYY and CDR2 EKD. The CDR3 runs to 25 residues. DNA of the CDR3: TGTGCCTGTGACACCGTGAGTGGATGGGGGACCCCGCTTCGTTTACCGTCCTGGGACACCCGACAGATGTTTTTC. Its translation: CACDTVSGWGTPLRLPSWDTRQMFF.

In its sample, this clone was seen a few times. This chain uses TRDV2 with TRDJ1; 12 bases map to TRDD3. The CDR3 is 15 amino acids. Looked up from germline, CDR1 is GEAIGNYY and CDR2 is EKD. Trimming at V came to 4 bases and at J to 6 bases, leaving 8 bases not matched to a gene. The CDR3 reads CACDPLGDTPNKLIF. The CDR3 DNA sequence: TGTGCCTGTGATCCACTGGGGGATACCCCGAATAAACTCATCTTT.